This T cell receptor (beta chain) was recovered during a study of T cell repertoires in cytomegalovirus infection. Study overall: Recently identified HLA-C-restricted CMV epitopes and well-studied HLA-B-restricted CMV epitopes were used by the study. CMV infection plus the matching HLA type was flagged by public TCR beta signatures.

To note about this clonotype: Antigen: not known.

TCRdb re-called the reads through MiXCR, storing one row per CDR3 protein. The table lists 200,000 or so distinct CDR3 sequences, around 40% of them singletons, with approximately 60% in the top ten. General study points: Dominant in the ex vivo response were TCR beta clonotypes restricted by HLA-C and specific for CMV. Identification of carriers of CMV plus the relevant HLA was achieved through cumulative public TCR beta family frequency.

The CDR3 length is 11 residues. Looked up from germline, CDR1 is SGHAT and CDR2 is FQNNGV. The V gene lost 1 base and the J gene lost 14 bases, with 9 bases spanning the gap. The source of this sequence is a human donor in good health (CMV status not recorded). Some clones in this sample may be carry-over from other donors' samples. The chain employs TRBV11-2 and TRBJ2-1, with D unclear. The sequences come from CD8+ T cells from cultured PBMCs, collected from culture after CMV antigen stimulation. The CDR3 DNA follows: TGTGCCAGCAGCTTAGCCCTGCACGAGTTCTTC. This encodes CASSLALHEFF.